This entry concerns a single T cell receptor beta chain. Its target is not known. The read comes to an end 3 residues before the CDR3 does, leaving the germline J gene to fill in the end. Repertoires were generated with immunoSEQ multiplex PCR, while TCRdb's copy carries only in-frame clones and drops some. The sample includes about 20,000 clones. The germline V gene encodes CDR1 KGHSH and CDR2 LQKENI. This CDR3 has 15 residues. The entry originates in a study of T cells in women clearing cervical HPV infection. On the study more broadly: For cases, blood was sampled a median 149 days after lesion detection, interquartile range roughly 90 to 230 days. Findings and limits, study-wide: Associations may precede or follow infection; HPV-specific or memory T cells were not isolated.

The clonotype originates from a woman between 18 and 69 years old with a cervical HPV16 infection that either progressed to CIN3+ or cleared (not recorded which). Sequenced input: blood buffy coat. This sequence joins TRBV18 and TRBJ1-2, with 7 bases matching TRBD1. The CDR3 sequence: CASSAADRTTDTYTF. CDR3 DNA (partial): TGTGCCAGCTCCGCAGCGGACAGGACCACAGATACC.